Listed here are 10 T cell receptor beta chains from one sample, sequenced in a study of patients and donors after allogeneic stem cell transplantation. MiXCR was run by TCRdb on the RT-PCR reads, yielding one entry per CDR3 protein. The repertoire holds 900,000 to 1,000,000 distinct CDR3 sequences, with roughly 17% as singletons. The sequenced material came from blood, either unsorted or a sorted T cell fraction (not recorded which). The receptor set was obtained from a human donor who was either an allogeneic HSCT recipient or a stem cell or donor lymphocyte infusion donor (not recorded which). It is not recorded whose cells these are; they may come from a transplant donor.

This chain joins TRBV12-3 or TRBV12-4 and TRBJ1-6; tentatively, D is TRBD1 (6 bases). The CDR3 contains 12 residues. The germline V and J ends were trimmed by 6 bases and 9 bases, with 9 bases remaining between them. DNA of the CDR3: TGTGCCAGCAGCAGGGGTAGTTCACCCCTCCACTTT. Translating gives CASSRGSSPLHF.

This clonotype came up a few times. This chain uses TRBV4-1 with TRBJ1-5, with TRBD1 identical over 9 bases. Germline CDR1 reads MGHRA; CDR2 reads YSYEKL. This CDR3 is built from 14 residues. Trimming at V came to 6 bases and at J to 8 bases, leaving 8 bases not matched to a gene. CDR3 amino acids: CASSYRDRVEPQHF. The CDR3, as DNA: TGCGCCAGCAGTTACCGGGACAGGGTTGAGCCCCAGCATTTT.

This clonotype has only a few counts. This chain uses TRBV6-1 with TRBJ2-5; TRBD1 aligns across 9 bases. The CDR3 loop spans 17 amino acids. Germline values: CDR1 MNHNS, CDR2 SASEGT. V dropped 6 bases and J dropped 0; count of bases not matched to a gene: 11. The CDR3 sequence: CASRPPGTGRYQETQYF. The CDR3 DNA sequence: TGTGCCAGCAGACCCCCCGGGACAGGGCGATACCAAGAGACCCAGTACTTC.

This chain uses TRBV12-3 or TRBV12-4 with TRBJ2-7; a weak D match, TRBD1 (5 bases). The CDR3 is made up of 14 amino acids. V was pared by 7 bases and J by 1 base, with 14 bases between. The CDR3 sequence: CASNSPRGSYEQYF. The DNA for the CDR3 is TGTGCCAGCAATTCCCCAAGGGGTTCCTACGAGCAGTACTTC.

This clonotype has just a few counts. The chain has TRBV20-1 and TRBJ2-1; D may be TRBD2 (6 bases). Looked up from germline, CDR1 is DFQATT and CDR2 is SNEGSKA (reference sequence). This CDR3 is 11 amino acids long. The V and J ends lost 2 bases and 9 bases respectively, with 8 bases between them. The CDR3 DNA reads TGCAGTGCTAGACTAGCGTTTGAGCAGTTCTTC. Translation gives CSARLAFEQFF.

This rearrangement joins TRBV20-1 to TRBJ2-3; 14 bases are a match to TRBD2. CDR1 and CDR2 from the germline V gene are DFQATT and SNEGSKA (reference sequence). Germline trimming cut 5 bases from V and 3 bases from J; bases unmatched to any gene: 16. This CDR3 is 19 amino acids long. CDR3 region: CSAGGDTRLAGGETDTQYF. DNA for the CDR3: TGCAGTGCTGGAGGGGACACCAGACTAGCGGGAGGGGAGACAGATACGCAGTATTTT.

This clonotype showed up just a few times. The chain joins TRBV11-1 to TRBJ2-2; 10 positions match TRBD1. J lost 6 bases, V lost 6 bases, and 7 bases had no gene match. This CDR3 contains 15 residues. The germline V gene encodes CDR1 SGHAT and CDR2 FQDESV (reference sequence). CDR3 DNA sequence: TGTGCCAGCAGTACGACAGGGGGCAATGCCGGGGAGCTGTTTTTT. Translating gives CASSTTGGNAGELFF.

In this sample, this clonotype turned up a few times. The rearrangement joins TRBV12-3 or TRBV12-4 to TRBJ2-1; 7 bases align to TRBD2. Trimming removed 5 bases from V and 9 bases from J; junction bases left unmatched: 16. CDR3 size: 16 residues. CDR3 nucleotides: TGTGCCAGCAGTGCTCGACCGCGGGGGTCGGGTGGTGAGCAGTTCTTC. This encodes CASSARPRGSGGEQFF.

The rearrangement uses TRBV20-1 and TRBJ2-2, with 9 bases fitting TRBD1. V shed 0 bases and J 4 bases; nucleotides not matched to a gene: 6. This CDR3 has 16 amino acids. Germline CDR1 and CDR2: DFQATT and SNEGSKA (reference sequence). The CDR3 DNA sequence: TGCAGTGCTAGAGATCTGGGACAGGGAGGCACCGGGGAGCTGTTTTTT. Encoded protein: CSARDLGQGGTGELFF.

This clonotype was counted a few times. This chain links TRBV15 with TRBJ2-1; 7 positions match TRBD1. The germline CDR1 and CDR2 sequences are LNHNV and YYDKDF (reference sequence). CDR3 length equals 15 residues. J gave up 4 bases and V 9 bases, and 12 bases lay outside the gene matches. The CDR3 bases are TGTGCCACACAAACGACAGGGAAGGGATACAATGAGCAGTTCTTC. This translates into CATQTTGKGYNEQFF.